Sequencing of this T cell receptor (beta chain) was carried out in a study of response to subunit inactivated influenza vaccine. TCRdb ran MiXCR on the RT-PCR reads and lists one entry per CDR3 protein. Among about 540,000 distinct CDR3 sequences listed, roughly 23% were seen once. This clonotype was detected once. Separately, the same data were catalogued under a study of T cells expressing NK-cell markers. That study adds: The authors made TCR beta cDNA libraries by 5'RACE template switching. This switching added a universal primer site and UMIs. Cells sorted as CD3+CD56+NKG2C+, CD3+CD56+NKG2C- and CD3+CD56-NKG2C+ T cells supplied the TCR beta repertoires.

The sequence was collected from a man aged 45 to 65 who received an inactivated influenza vaccine. Here the sequenced sample was CD4+ T cells sorted from PBMCs, taken 11 to 12 days after vaccination.

The CDR3 is CASMPGLGAGELFF. The CDR3 coding sequence is TGTGCCAGCATGCCGGGACTCGGTGCCGGGGAGCTGTTTTTT. This chain joins TRBV3-1 and TRBJ2-2, with a possible D match to TRBD2 (6 bases). CDR1 is LGHDT and CDR2 is YNNKEL in the germline V gene (reference sequence). This CDR3 is 14 amino acids long. Trimming left V 7 bases short and J 6 bases short, with 15 bases between. Complete variable domain (other parts from reference TRBV3-1 and TRBJ2-2): DTAVSQTPKYLVTQMGNDKSIKCEQNLGHDTMYWYKQDSKKFLKIMFSYNNKELIINETVPNRFSPKSPDKAHLNLHINSLELGDSAVYFCASMPGLGAGELFFGEGSRLTVL.